Sequencing of this T cell receptor (beta chain) was carried out in a study of T cell responses to AZD1222 COVID-19 vaccine. The protocol was immunoSEQ multiplex PCR, while the TCRdb copy is restricted to in-frame clones and leaves out a portion. The data hold around 120,000 clones, with about 92% observed a single time. CDR1 LNHNV and CDR2 YYDKDF come from the germline V gene (reference sequence). The V gene end was trimmed by 0 bases and the J gene end by 4 bases; junction bases not matched to a gene: 6. The CDR3 runs 16 residues. Sequences were derived from peripheral blood, sampled 28 days after the second AZD1222 dose. The receptor was derived from an adult who received the AZD1222 COVID-19 vaccine. The rearrangement joins TRBV15 to TRBJ1-2; TRBD1 matches 9 bases. The CDR3 sequence is CATSRDSTGGVYGYTF. CDR3 nucleotides: TGTGCCACCAGCAGAGATAGTACAGGGGGCGTCTATGGCTACACCTTC.